This T cell receptor beta chain is drawn from a study of T cell responses to AZD1222 COVID-19 vaccine (dated by TCRdb to 2020 to 2023). General notes on the study: TCR sequencing was performed for 230 to 250 trial participants, of whom some 200 were given two doses of AZD1222 and about 25 were given two doses of MenACWY control vaccine. Enrollment into the trials was organized by age into subgroups of 18-55, 56-69 and 70-plus years, and those subgroups contained approximately 150, 30 and 60 TCR-sequenced participants, respectively.

For this clone: Its cognate antigen has yet to be identified. Base qualities are missing; no much larger clone stands one base away.

According to the study, the label for this sample's time point signals: about 28 days (+/-7) after the second vaccine dose. This sample's treatment or condition label indicates: meningococcal conjugate vaccine given as trial control. Vaccinee samples were obtained from the UK trials COV001 and COV002, which included a single-blind randomized controlled phase 2/3 trial of AZD1222 (ChAdOx1 nCoV-19) in healthy adults. For TCRbeta chain sequencing, PBMC samples were collected from trial participants at day 0 and at day 28 after the second dose. On the study overall, not on this receptor specifically: Only five to seven AZD1222 recipients were SARS-CoV-2 seropositive at baseline, limiting conclusions about previously exposed vaccinees. The 56-69-year group was small, and its depth increase did not reach significance, likely because of low power. Most participants were white British and females outnumbered males, and the authors suggested that clonal diversity may have been underestimated. Spike-specific TCR breadth and depth rose significantly after two AZD1222 doses compared with day 0 and with MenACWY recipients. The whole spike protein was spanned by vaccine-associated CD4 TCRs, and dominant responses were seen in regions 160-218 and 743-854. Reportedly, almost half of the unique spike-specific TCRs recognized epitopes lying outside the regions that are mutated in the B.1.351 and B.1.1.7 variants. Because no day 14 peak-response samples were available, the repertoires could be characterized only after the peak T cell response.

Trimming takes 7 bases from V and 0 bases from J, and the germline ends sit 6 bases apart. As encoded in the germline V gene (reference sequence), CDR1 is DFQATT while CDR2 is SNEGSKA. Spanning cysteine to phenylalanine, the CDR3 consists of 11 amino acids. The entry retains the CDR3 DNA only, 33 bases that are in frame from base 1. The CDR3 regions of human TCRbeta chains were analyzed by immunosequencing. The study's own analysis went as follows. TCRs in the repertoires were compared against a reference library of SARS-CoV-2-specific TCRs that had been generated with the MIRA antigen-specificity platform. Breadth meant the fraction of unique TCRs that were SARS-CoV-2-associated, whereas depth meant the fraction of total T cells that were SARS-CoV-2-associated. Each spike-specific TCR was assigned to its reactive spike region and to a CD4 or CD8 class using the MIRA data. Log10-transformed breadth and depth values were compared by one-way ANOVA with Sidak's multiple comparisons tests. TCRdb stores this immuneACCESS table with in-frame sequences only. Part of the clones is absent; in the studies checked, under half of the shortfall reflects unresolved V genes, and no reason is known for the rest. The DNA gave D and trimming, while V, J and clone size come from that table. The sample table lists roughly 43,000 clones, about 80% of them with a count of one. Together, the top ten hold less than 25% of the sample.

The sequence links TRBV20-1 to TRBJ1-1; the D gene is unclear. Specimen: peripheral blood, collected 28 days after the second dose of the MenACWY control vaccine. The sequence was collected from an adult who received the MenACWY meningococcal vaccine as a control. The CDR3 has the sequence CSVPLNTEAFF. The DNA reads TGCAGTGTCCCTTTGAACACTGAAGCTTTCTTT.